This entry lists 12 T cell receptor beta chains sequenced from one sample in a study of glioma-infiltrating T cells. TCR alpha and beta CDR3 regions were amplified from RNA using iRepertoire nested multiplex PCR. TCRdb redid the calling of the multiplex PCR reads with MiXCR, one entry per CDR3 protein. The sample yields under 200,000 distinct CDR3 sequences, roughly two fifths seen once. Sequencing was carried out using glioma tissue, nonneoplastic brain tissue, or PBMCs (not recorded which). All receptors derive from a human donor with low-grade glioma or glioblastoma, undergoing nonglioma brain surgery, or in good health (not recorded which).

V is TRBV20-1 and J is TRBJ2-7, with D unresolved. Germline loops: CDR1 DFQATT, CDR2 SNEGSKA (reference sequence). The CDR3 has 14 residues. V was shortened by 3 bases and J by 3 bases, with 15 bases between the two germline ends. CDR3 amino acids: CSASITDGHYEQYF. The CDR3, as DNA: TGCAGTGCTAGTATCACCGACGGCCACTACGAGCAGTACTTC.

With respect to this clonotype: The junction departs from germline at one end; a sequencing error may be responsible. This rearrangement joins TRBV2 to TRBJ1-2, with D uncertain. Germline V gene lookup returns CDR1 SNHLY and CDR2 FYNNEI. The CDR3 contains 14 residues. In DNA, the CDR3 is TGTGCCAGCAGTGAAAGGAGCTCAAACTATGGCTACAGCTTC. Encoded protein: CASSERSSNYGYSF.

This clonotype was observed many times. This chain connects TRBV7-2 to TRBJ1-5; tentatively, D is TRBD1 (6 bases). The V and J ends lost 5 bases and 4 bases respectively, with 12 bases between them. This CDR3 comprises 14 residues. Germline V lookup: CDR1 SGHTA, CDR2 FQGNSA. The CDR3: CASSEQGANQPQHF. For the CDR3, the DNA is TGTGCCAGCAGCGAACAGGGTGCGAATCAGCCCCAGCATTTT.

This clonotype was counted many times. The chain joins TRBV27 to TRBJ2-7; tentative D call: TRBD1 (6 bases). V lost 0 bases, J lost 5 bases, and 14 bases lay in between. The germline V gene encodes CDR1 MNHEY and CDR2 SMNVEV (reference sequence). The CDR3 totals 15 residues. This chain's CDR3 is CASSLSKQGSNEQYF. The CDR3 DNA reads TGTGCCAGCAGTTTATCGAAGCAGGGGAGCAACGAGCAGTACTTC.

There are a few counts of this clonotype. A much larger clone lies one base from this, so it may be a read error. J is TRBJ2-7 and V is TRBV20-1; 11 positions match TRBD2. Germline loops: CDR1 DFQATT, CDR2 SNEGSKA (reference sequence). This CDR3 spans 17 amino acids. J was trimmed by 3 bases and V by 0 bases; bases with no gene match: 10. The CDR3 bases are TGCAGTGCTAGAGAGACCGGGACTAGCGGTGGATACTACGAGCAGTACTTC. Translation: CSARETGTSGGYYEQYF.

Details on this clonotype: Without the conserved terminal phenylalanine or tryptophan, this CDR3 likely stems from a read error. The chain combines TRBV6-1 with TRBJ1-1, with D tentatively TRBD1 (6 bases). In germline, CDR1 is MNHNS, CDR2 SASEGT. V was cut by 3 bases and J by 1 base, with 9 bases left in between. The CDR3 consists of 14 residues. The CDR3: CASSEVTGNTEAFP. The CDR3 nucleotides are TGTGCCAGCAGTGAGGTGACAGGGAACACTGAAGCTTTCCCT.

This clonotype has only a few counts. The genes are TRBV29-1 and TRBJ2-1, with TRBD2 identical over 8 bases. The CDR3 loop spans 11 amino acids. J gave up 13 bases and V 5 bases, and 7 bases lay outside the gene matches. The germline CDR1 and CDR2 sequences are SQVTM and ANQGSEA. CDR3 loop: CSVLREVAQFF. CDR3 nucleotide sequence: TGCAGCGTTCTGCGGGAGGTGGCTCAGTTCTTC.

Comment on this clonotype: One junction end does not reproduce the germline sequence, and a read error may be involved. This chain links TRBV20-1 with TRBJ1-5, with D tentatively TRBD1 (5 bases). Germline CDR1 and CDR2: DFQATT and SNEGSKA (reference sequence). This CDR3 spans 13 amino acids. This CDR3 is CSASAGIIQTQHF. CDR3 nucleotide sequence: TGCAGTGCTTCGGCAGGGATAATTCAGACCCAGCATTTT.

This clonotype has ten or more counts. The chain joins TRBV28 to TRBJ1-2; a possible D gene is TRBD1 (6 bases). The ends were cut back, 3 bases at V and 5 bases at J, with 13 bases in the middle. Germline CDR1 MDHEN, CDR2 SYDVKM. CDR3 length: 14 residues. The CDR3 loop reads CASSFRRQVYGYTF. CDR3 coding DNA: TGTGCCAGCAGTTTTCGGCGACAGGTGTATGGCTACACCTTC.

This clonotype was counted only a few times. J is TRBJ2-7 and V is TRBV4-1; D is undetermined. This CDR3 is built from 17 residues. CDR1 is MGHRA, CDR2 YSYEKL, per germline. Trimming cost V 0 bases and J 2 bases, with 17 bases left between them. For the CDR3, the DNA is TGCGCCAGCAGCCAAGATATCGGAGTCGGCAGGACCTACGAGCAGTACTTC. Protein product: CASSQDIGVGRTYEQYF.

CDR3 protein: CASSSGVSGYEQYF. The CDR3 bases are TGTGCCAGCAGTTCAGGGGTTTCAGGCTACGAGCAGTACTTC. The chain links TRBV28 to TRBJ2-7, with D perhaps TRBD1 (6 bases). The ends were cut back, 4 bases at V and 3 bases at J, with 13 bases in the middle. The CDR3 runs to 14 residues. In germline, CDR1 is MDHEN, CDR2 SYDVKM.

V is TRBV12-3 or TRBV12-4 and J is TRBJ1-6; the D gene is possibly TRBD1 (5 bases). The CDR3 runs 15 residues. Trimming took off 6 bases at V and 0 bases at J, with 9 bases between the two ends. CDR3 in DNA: TGTGCCAGCAGGCAGGACACCTCCTATAATTCACCCCTCCACTTT. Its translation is CASRQDTSYNSPLHF.